This T cell receptor beta chain is from a study of human T cells and chemical hapten exposure. From the RACE reads, TCRdb called clonotypes with MiXCR, one entry per CDR3 protein. The sample has more than 75,000 distinct CDR3 sequences, about 9.3% seen once. Time point described: patch test 2, 6 weeks after DPC sensitization. Treatment: therapeutic diphenylcyclopropenone sensitization with weekly scalp DPC. The CDR3 is made up of 17 amino acids. Per germline, CDR1 SGDLS and CDR2 YYNGEE. Losses at the gene ends were 4 bases for V and 1 base for J; bases not matched to a gene: 10. This clonotype was recorded at least ten times.

This chain links TRBV9 with TRBJ2-4; TRBD1 aligns across 8 bases. The receptor was derived from a woman aged 35 to 49 with alopecia areata. Some clones in this sample may be carry-over from other donors' samples. This specimen was whole blood, taken in connection with sensitization to the hapten diphenylcyclopropenone (DPC). DNA for the CDR3: TGTGCCAGCAGCCCCCGCTCACAGGGGGACGCCAAAAACATTCAGTACTTC. This translates into CASSPRSQGDAKNIQYF.